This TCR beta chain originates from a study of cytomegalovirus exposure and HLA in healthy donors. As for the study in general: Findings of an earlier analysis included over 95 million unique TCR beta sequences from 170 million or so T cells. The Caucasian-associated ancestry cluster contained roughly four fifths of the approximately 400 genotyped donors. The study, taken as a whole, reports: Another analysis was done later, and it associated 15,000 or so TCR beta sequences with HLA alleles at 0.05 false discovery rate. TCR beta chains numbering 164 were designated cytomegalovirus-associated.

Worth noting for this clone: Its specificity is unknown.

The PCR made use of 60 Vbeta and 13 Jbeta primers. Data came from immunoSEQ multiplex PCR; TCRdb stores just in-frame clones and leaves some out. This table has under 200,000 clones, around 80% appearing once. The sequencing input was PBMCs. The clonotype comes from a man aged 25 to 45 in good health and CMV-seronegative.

DNA for the CDR3: TGTGCCTGGAAGATGGCAGGGTCGGCGTCTGAAAAACTGTTTTTT. Encoded protein: CAWKMAGSASEKLFF. This chain links TRBV30 with TRBJ1-4, with D perhaps TRBD1 (5 bases). Germline V CDR1 and CDR2: GTSNPN, SVGIG (reference sequence). V was shortened by 4 bases and J by 7 bases, with 19 bases between the two germline ends. There are 15 residues in the CDR3.